This note documents a single T cell receptor beta chain sequence. Profiled with immunoSEQ multiplex PCR; TCRdb holds only in-frame clones, not every one. The sample holds millions of clones, approximately 95% seen once. This sample is drawn from a study of shared clonotypes between healthy human individuals. As for the study in general: Contributing individuals were a couple of females and three males aged 18 to 49.

Selected positively for CCR7 and CD45RO-negative, naive CD8 cells excluded terminally differentiated effector memory CD45RA+ cells. V gave up 5 bases and J gave up 1 base; unmatched junction bases: 10. Germline V gene data show CDR1 as SGHAT and CDR2 as FQNNGV. The CDR3 is made up of 18 amino acids. The sequencing input was naive CD8+ T cells sorted from blood. The V call is TRBV11-2, the J call TRBJ2-7; 14 bases are shared with TRBD2. This TCR was recovered from a man aged 18 to 30 in good health. The CDR3 sequence is CASSPGTSGSGPSYEQYF. In nucleotides, the CDR3 is TGTGCCAGCAGCCCGGGGACTAGCGGGAGCGGTCCTTCCTACGAGCAGTACTTC.